A single sample is the source of the 17 T cell receptor beta chains below, sequenced in a study of long-term antiretroviral therapy in people with HIV. Survey-level resolution applied to immunoSEQ assay v3.0. Data came from immunoSEQ multiplex PCR; TCRdb stores just in-frame clones and leaves some out. The sample holds about 23,000 clones, roughly 82% seen once. This specimen consisted of unsorted PBMCs, obtained 0.3 years after starting antiretroviral therapy. These receptors all stem from a man aged 50 or older with HIV.

The chain uses TRBV9 and TRBJ2-7; D might be TRBD1 or TRBD2, each matching 5 bases. V gave up 1 base and J gave up 2 bases, with 13 bases separating them. Germline V gene sequence: CDR1 SGDLS, CDR2 YYNGEE. The CDR3 runs 15 residues. The CDR3 is CASSVSGAQPYEQYF. The CDR3 DNA reads as TGTGCCAGCAGCGTATCCGGGGCCCAGCCCTACGAGCAGTACTTC.

The chain combines TRBV5-1 with TRBJ2-3; TRBD2 aligns across 9 bases. The V segment lost 0 bases and the J segment 2 bases; nucleotides outside the gene matches: 4. Germline lookup yields CDR1 SGHRS and CDR2 YFSETQ. The CDR3 consists of 16 residues. The CDR3 DNA follows: TGCGCCAGCAGCTTGGGAGCGGGGGGTGTCACAGATACGCAGTATTTT. Translated: CASSLGAGGVTDTQYF.

This clone has just one count. The chain recombines TRBV5-6 with TRBJ1-2; D is unclear. The CDR3 extends over 17 amino acids. Trimming took off 6 bases at V and 1 base at J, with 22 bases between the two ends. The germline CDR1 and CDR2 sequences are SGHDT and YYEEEE. CDR3 loop: CASTHGIFILRNYGYTF. The CDR3 DNA is TGTGCCAGCACCCACGGGATCTTTATACTCCGTAACTATGGCTACACCTTC.

The chain uses TRBV4-1 and TRBJ1-3; tentative D call: TRBD1 (6 bases). The germline V gene encodes CDR1 MGHRA and CDR2 YSYEKL. V was shortened by 0 bases and J by 0 bases, with 12 bases between the two germline ends. CDR3 length: 17 residues. CDR3 coding DNA: TGCGCCAGCAGCCAAGATCCGGGACAATTCTCTGGAAACACCATATATTTT. It encodes CASSQDPGQFSGNTIYF.

The rearrangement uses TRBV4-3 and TRBJ2-3; a weak D match, TRBD2 (5 bases). With 1 base removed from V and 2 bases from J, the gap between germline ends came to 7 bases. Per germline, CDR1 LGHNA and CDR2 YSLEER. The CDR3 covers 14 residues. The DNA for the CDR3 is TGCGCCAGCAGCCAAGCCGGGAACACAGATACGCAGTATTTT. The encoded protein is CASSQAGNTDTQYF.

This sequence joins TRBV5-1 and TRBJ2-2; D may be TRBD1 (6 bases). The ends were cut back, 0 bases at V and 4 bases at J, with 10 bases in the middle. Germline CDR1 reads SGHRS; CDR2 reads YFSETQ. The CDR3 has 15 residues. CDR3 residues: CASSLVPGVTGELFF. CDR3 nucleotides: TGCGCCAGCAGCTTGGTTCCAGGGGTCACCGGGGAGCTGTTTTTT.

The chain recombines TRBV29-1 with TRBJ2-7, with TRBD2 matching over 7 bases. Trimming took 2 bases from V and 0 from J; bases not matched to a gene: 7. From germline, CDR1 is SQVTM and CDR2 ANQGSEA. The CDR3 is 15 amino acids. CDR3 amino acids: CSVEQEAGSSYEQYF. In DNA, the CDR3 is TGCAGCGTTGAACAGGAAGCGGGAAGCTCCTACGAGCAGTACTTC.

The J gene is TRBJ2-5, the V gene TRBV6-5, with 7 bases fitting TRBD1. The CDR3 contains 15 residues. The J segment lost 3 bases and the V segment lost 5 bases, leaving 9 bases of the junction unmatched. Germline loops: CDR1 MNHEY, CDR2 SVGAGI. The CDR3 nucleotides are TGTGCCAGCAGTCAAACCCCGGGACAGAAAGAGACCCAGTACTTC. Protein product: CASSQTPGQKETQYF.

There are a few counts of this clone. The CDR3 here is CASSFGTSGFYEQFF. The DNA for the CDR3 is TGTGCCAGCAGCTTCGGGACTAGCGGATTCTATGAGCAGTTCTTC. J is TRBJ2-1 and V is TRBV7-3, with 11 bases fitting TRBD2. V lost 3 bases and J lost 8; bases outside the gene matches: 6. Germline CDR1 and CDR2: SGHTA and FQGTGA. The CDR3 has 15 residues.

The chain combines TRBV28 with TRBJ1-4; the D is unclear. Germline CDR1 is MDHEN and CDR2 is SYDVKM. The CDR3 loop spans 14 amino acids. Trimming stripped 6 bases from V and 0 bases from J, with 8 bases between. The CDR3 sequence is CASSSPATNEKLFF. In DNA, the CDR3 is TGTGCCAGCAGCTCTCCTGCAACTAATGAAAAACTGTTTTTT.

The chain has TRBV5-4 and TRBJ2-7; 8 nucleotides line up with TRBD2. The length of the CDR3 is 15 residues. In germline, CDR1 is SGHNT, CDR2 YYREEE (reference sequence). Losses at the gene ends were 3 bases for V and 7 bases for J; bases not matched to a gene: 12. Here the CDR3 reads CASSSGLAGLEEQYF. The CDR3 DNA follows: TGTGCCAGCAGCTCTGGTTTAGCGGGATTAGAAGAGCAGTACTTC. The full variable domain, its missing parts supplied by reference TRBV5-4 and TRBJ2-7, is ETGVTQSPTHLIKTRGQQVTLRCSSQSGHNTVSWYQQALGQGPQFIFQYYREEENGRGNFPPRFSGLQFPNYSSELNVNALELDDSALYLCASSSGLAGLEEQYFGPGTRLTVT.

This chain uses TRBV10-3 with TRBJ1-2, with 7 positions matching TRBD1. CDR3 size: 13 residues. Trimming took 3 bases from V and 6 from J; bases not matched to a gene: 4. The germline V gene encodes CDR1 ENHRY and CDR2 SYGVKD. The CDR3: CAISDFGQDGYTF. DNA for the CDR3: TGTGCCATCAGTGACTTTGGACAGGATGGCTACACCTTC.

The rearrangement links TRBV19 to TRBJ2-1; 7 bases match TRBD1. Trimming cost V 3 bases and J 8 bases; bases outside gene matches: 13. The CDR3 sequence is 16 residues long. Germline loops: CDR1 LNHDA, CDR2 SQIVND (reference sequence). The CDR3 protein is CASSIQGDPQADEQFF. CDR3 bases: TGTGCCAGTAGTATCCAGGGGGACCCACAGGCCGATGAGCAGTTCTTC.

The chain has TRBV7-3 and TRBJ2-2; D may be TRBD2 (7 bases). This CDR3 region has 15 residues. Trimming took off 5 bases at V and 6 bases at J, with 16 bases between the two ends. CDR1 and CDR2 (germline): SGHTA, FQGTGA. In DNA, the CDR3 is TGTGCCAGCAGCGCTTCCGCGGGGGCCTCCGGGGAGCTGTTTTTT. It specifies CASSASAGASGELFF.

The chain links TRBV13 to TRBJ1-1; perhaps TRBD1 as D (6 bases). Between the trimmed V and J ends, which lost 5 bases and 4 bases, there was a span of 17 bases. This CDR3 is built from 15 residues. Germline V lookup: CDR1 PRHDT, CDR2 FYEKMQ (reference sequence). The CDR3 DNA reads TGTGCCAGCAGCCTCGGGACACGGATCGGCACTGAAGCTTTCTTT. This translates into CASSLGTRIGTEAFF.

V gene TRBV10-3 combines with J gene TRBJ1-4; D gene uncertain. This CDR3 is built from 14 residues. V lost 6 bases, J lost 4 bases, and 12 bases lay in between. CDR1 and CDR2 (germline): ENHRY, SYGVKD. This CDR3 reads CAIRKDGDNEKLFF. Here the CDR3 DNA reads TGTGCCATCAGGAAGGACGGGGATAATGAAAAACTGTTTTTT.

In this sample, this clone is medium-sized. The V and J genes are TRBV10-3 and TRBJ1-1, with TRBD1 identical over 8 bases. CDR1 is ENHRY and CDR2 is SYGVKD in the germline V gene. The CDR3 sequence is 16 residues long. Trimming removed 5 bases from V and 6 bases from J; junction bases left unmatched: 14. The CDR3 DNA reads TGTGCCATCAGTCCCGGGACAGGTGAACCCCGGGCTGAAGCTTTCTTT. It translates to CAISPGTGEPRAEAFF.